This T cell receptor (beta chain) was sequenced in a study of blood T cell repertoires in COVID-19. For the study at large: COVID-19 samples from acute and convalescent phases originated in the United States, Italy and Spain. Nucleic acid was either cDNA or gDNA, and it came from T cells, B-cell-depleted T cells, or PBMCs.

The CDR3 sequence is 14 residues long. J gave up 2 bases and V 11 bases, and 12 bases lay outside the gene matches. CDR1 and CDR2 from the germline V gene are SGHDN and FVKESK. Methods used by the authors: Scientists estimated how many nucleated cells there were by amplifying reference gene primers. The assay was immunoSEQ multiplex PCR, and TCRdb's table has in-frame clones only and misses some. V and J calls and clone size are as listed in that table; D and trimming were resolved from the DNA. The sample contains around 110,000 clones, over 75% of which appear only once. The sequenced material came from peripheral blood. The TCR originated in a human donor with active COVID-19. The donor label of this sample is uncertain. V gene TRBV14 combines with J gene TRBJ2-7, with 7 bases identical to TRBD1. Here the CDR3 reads CAARSRGLTYEQYF. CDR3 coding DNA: TGTGCCGCGCGGAGTAGGGGGCTTACCTACGAGCAGTACTTC.